Listed here are 20 T cell receptor beta chains from one sample, sequenced in a study of regulatory dendritic cells for organ transplantation. The antigens of these receptors remain unknown. CFSE-labeled sorted T cells met regulatory or mature dendritic cells for 5 to 6 days. Repertoires were generated with immunoSEQ multiplex PCR, while TCRdb's copy carries only in-frame clones and drops some. The sample lists fewer than 20,000 clones, around 79% seen once, with 3.2% in the top ten. The sample taken for sequencing was memory CD4+ T cells from blood cultured with regulatory dendritic cells. Subset denoted: CD45RO+ memory T cells. The origin of the receptors is a human donor in good health.

This clone was seen a handful of times. This rearrangement joins TRBV6-1 to TRBJ1-1; D is ambiguous. V lost 7 bases to trimming and J lost 0 bases, with 15 bases between them. The germline gives CDR1 MNHNS, CDR2 SASEGT. CDR3 length equals 15 residues. CDR3 protein: CASNLQRRVNTEAFF. CDR3 DNA: TGTGCCAGCAATCTCCAACGACGGGTGAACACTGAAGCTTTCTTT.

Here the CDR3 reads CAIRHDRGSNEQYF. The CDR3 nucleotides are TGTGCCATCCGACATGACAGGGGAAGCAACGAGCAGTACTTC. V is TRBV10-3 and J is TRBJ2-7; the match to TRBD1 covers 8 bases. The CDR3 loop spans 14 amino acids. From germline, CDR1 is ENHRY and CDR2 SYGVKD. J gave up 5 bases and V 8 bases, and 11 bases lay outside the gene matches.

This sequence joins TRBV7-9 and TRBJ2-5, with 9 bases identical to TRBD2. This CDR3 has 15 amino acids. Trimming removed 3 bases from V and 5 bases from J; junction bases left unmatched: 7. Germline values: CDR1 SEHNR, CDR2 FQNEAQ (reference sequence). CDR3 in amino acids: CASSFLAGAGETQYF. The CDR3 DNA reads TGTGCCAGCAGCTTCTTAGCGGGGGCAGGGGAGACCCAGTACTTC.

The J gene is TRBJ1-5, the V gene TRBV19; D unclear. Germline assignment: CDR1 LNHDA and CDR2 SQIVND (reference sequence). The CDR3 length is 14 residues. Trimming left V 1 base short and J 6 bases short, with 10 bases between. DNA of the CDR3: TGTGCCAGTAGTATAGCTAGAATTCGTCAGCCCCAGCATTTT. Translation: CASSIARIRQPQHF.

The chain links TRBV6-6 to TRBJ1-2; D gene uncertain. The germline V and J ends were trimmed by 8 bases and 6 bases, with 10 bases remaining between them. This CDR3 is built from 11 residues. The V gene's germline CDR1 is MNHNY and CDR2 SVGAGI (reference sequence). The CDR3 sequence is CASQLVDGYTF. CDR3 in DNA: TGTGCCAGCCAGTTGGTGGATGGCTACACCTTC.

This clone was recorded once. The chain joins TRBV29-1 to TRBJ1-2; no firm D call. V lost 7 bases and J 3 bases, leaving 6 bases between the germline ends. The CDR3 consists of 10 residues. Germline V gene sequence: CDR1 SQVTM, CDR2 ANQGSEA. The CDR3 loop is CSAGDYGYTF. The CDR3 nucleotides read TGCAGCGCAGGAGACTATGGCTACACCTTC. Together with reference TRBV29-1 and TRBJ1-2, the CDR3 gives the full variable domain: SAVISQKPSRDICQRGTSLTIQCQVDSQVTMMFWYRQQPGQSLTLIATANQGSEATYESGFVIDKFPISRPNLTFSTLTVSNMSPEDSSIYLCSAGDYGYTFGSGTRLTVV.

The rearrangement uses TRBV4-3 and TRBJ2-7; TRBD1 might be the D (5 bases). This CDR3 is built from 14 residues. From germline, CDR1 is LGHNA and CDR2 YSLEER. The V and J ends lost 4 bases and 4 bases respectively, with 14 bases between them. The CDR3 is CASSPKGSSYEQYF. As DNA, the CDR3 is TGCGCCAGCAGCCCAAAGGGGTCCTCTTACGAGCAGTACTTC.

The gene calls are TRBV13 and TRBJ2-1; weak D call: TRBD2 (6 bases). From germline, CDR1 is PRHDT and CDR2 FYEKMQ (reference sequence). The CDR3 length is 14 residues. The V and J ends lost 3 bases and 9 bases respectively, with 15 bases between them. The CDR3 region is CASSFGPGGGEQFF. The CDR3 region has the DNA TGTGCCAGCAGCTTTGGCCCTGGGGGAGGTGAGCAGTTCTTC.

J is TRBJ1-3 and V is TRBV19; no reliable D call. The CDR3 has 16 amino acids. CDR1 is LNHDA, CDR2 SQIVND, per germline (reference sequence). The germline V and J ends were trimmed by 4 bases and 0 bases, with 13 bases remaining between them. The CDR3: CASSTQYGPSGNTIYF. The CDR3 bases are TGTGCCAGTAGTACGCAGTACGGACCCTCTGGAAACACCATATATTTT.

The rearrangement links TRBV5-1 to TRBJ1-5, with 9 positions matching TRBD1. CDR1 is SGHRS, CDR2 YFSETQ, per germline. V trimming: 4 bases; J trimming: 6 bases; junction bases outside the gene matches: 11. This CDR3 is 16 amino acids long. CDR3 residues: CASSPRDRVIRQPQHF. CDR3 nucleotide sequence: TGCGCCAGCAGCCCCCGGGACAGGGTAATTCGTCAGCCCCAGCATTTT.

The chain employs TRBV11-2 and TRBJ2-7, with 7 bases lining up with TRBD1. Per germline, CDR1 SGHAT and CDR2 FQNNGV. The V segment lost 5 bases and the J segment 2 bases; nucleotides outside the gene matches: 6. There are 14 residues in the CDR3. The CDR3 sequence: CASSNPGQAYEQYF. CDR3 sequence (DNA): TGTGCCAGCAGCAATCCCGGACAGGCCTACGAGCAGTACTTC.

Turning to this clone: A read error may account for a junction end that differs from germline. The CDR3 DNA is TGTGCCAACGATGCGACTAGCAGAGATACGCAGTATTTT. Translated: CANDATSRDTQYF. The chain uses TRBV6-1 and TRBJ2-3; 7 bases map to TRBD2. This CDR3 is 13 amino acids long. CDR1 MNHNS and CDR2 SASEGT come from the germline V gene.

In its sample, this clone was seen a few times. The rearrangement links TRBV6-6 to TRBJ2-5; the D is unclear. Germline CDR1 and CDR2: MNHNY and SVGAGI (reference sequence). The CDR3 consists of 12 residues. V lost 9 bases, J lost 0 bases, and 8 bases lay in between. CDR3 residues: CASLQYQETQYF. DNA for the CDR3: TGTGCCAGTTTACAGTACCAAGAGACCCAGTACTTC.

The chain combines TRBV5-4 with TRBJ2-3, with 7 bases matching TRBD2. CDR1 is SGHNT and CDR2 is YYREEE in the germline V gene (reference sequence). Losses at the gene ends were 4 bases for V and 5 bases for J; bases not matched to a gene: 7. CDR3 length: 14 amino acids. CDR3 amino acids: CASSQYTGGDTQYF. The CDR3 bases are TGTGCCAGCAGCCAGTACACGGGGGGAGATACGCAGTATTTT.

V gene TRBV4-2 combines with J gene TRBJ2-1, with D perhaps given as TRBD1 or TRBD2 (6 bases each). Germline V gene data show CDR1 as LGHNA and CDR2 as YNFKEQ. The CDR3 covers 13 residues. Trimming cost V 7 bases and J 10 bases, with 17 bases left between them. Here the CDR3 DNA reads TGTGCCAGCACCCGGGTCGGGGGCCACGAGCAGTTCTTC. Its protein is CASTRVGGHEQFF.

The rearrangement links TRBV4-2 to TRBJ2-2; 7 positions match TRBD2. From germline, CDR1 is LGHNA and CDR2 YNFKEQ. The CDR3 length is 16 residues. V was pared by 1 base and J by 6 bases, with 8 bases of the junction left unmatched. The CDR3 DNA reads TGTGCCAGCAGCCAAGGTGCCGGACTAGTCCCCGGGGAGCTGTTTTTT. As protein: CASSQGAGLVPGELFF.

The chain recombines TRBV7-2 with TRBJ2-6; no reliable D call. The CDR3 runs 15 residues. With 2 bases removed from V and 2 bases from J, the gap between germline ends came to 7 bases. The germline V gene has CDR1 SGHTA and CDR2 FQGNSA. DNA for the CDR3: TGTGCCAGCAGCTTATCCGGACCTGGGGCCAACGTCCTGACTTTC. Residues: CASSLSGPGANVLTF.

The chain uses TRBV6-1 and TRBJ1-5, with D hard to call. Germline CDR1 reads MNHNS; CDR2 reads SASEGT. The V gene lost 6 bases and the J gene lost 7 bases, with 16 bases spanning the gap. The length of the CDR3 is 14 residues. As DNA, the CDR3 is TGTGCCAGCAGCGACTTGTTAGGAGAACAGCCCCAGCATTTT. This sequence encodes CASSDLLGEQPQHF.

J is TRBJ2-7 and V is TRBV18, with D maybe TRBD1 (5 bases). CDR1 is KGHSH, CDR2 LQKENI, per germline. CDR3 size: 16 residues. Between the trimmed V and J ends, which lost 3 bases and 3 bases, there was a span of 18 bases. This CDR3 is CASSPVETAFFYEQYF. The DNA for the CDR3 is TGTGCCAGCTCACCTGTGGAGACAGCCTTTTTCTACGAGCAGTACTTC.

The chain couples TRBV29-1 to TRBJ2-7; 8 bases are shared with TRBD2. The CDR3 loop spans 14 amino acids. Per germline, CDR1 SQVTM and CDR2 ANQGSEA. The V segment lost 4 bases and the J segment 6 bases; nucleotides outside the gene matches: 11. CDR3 in amino acids: CSVGVQGTSFEQYF. The CDR3 coding sequence is TGCAGCGTTGGTGTGCAAGGGACTAGTTTCGAGCAGTACTTC.